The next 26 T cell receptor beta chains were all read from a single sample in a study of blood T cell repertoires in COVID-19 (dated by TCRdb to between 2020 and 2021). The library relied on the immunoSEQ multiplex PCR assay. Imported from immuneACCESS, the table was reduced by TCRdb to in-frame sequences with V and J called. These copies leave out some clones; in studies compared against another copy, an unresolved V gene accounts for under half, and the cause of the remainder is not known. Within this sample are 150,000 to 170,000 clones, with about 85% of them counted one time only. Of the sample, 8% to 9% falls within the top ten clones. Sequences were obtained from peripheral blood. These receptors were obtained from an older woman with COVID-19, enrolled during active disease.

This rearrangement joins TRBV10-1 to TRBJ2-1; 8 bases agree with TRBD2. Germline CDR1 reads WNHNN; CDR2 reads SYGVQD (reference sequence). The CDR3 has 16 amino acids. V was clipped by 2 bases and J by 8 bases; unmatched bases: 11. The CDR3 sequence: CASSERRSGSGDEQFF. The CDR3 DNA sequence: TGCGCCAGCAGTGAGCGGAGGAGCGGGAGTGGAGATGAGCAGTTCTTC.

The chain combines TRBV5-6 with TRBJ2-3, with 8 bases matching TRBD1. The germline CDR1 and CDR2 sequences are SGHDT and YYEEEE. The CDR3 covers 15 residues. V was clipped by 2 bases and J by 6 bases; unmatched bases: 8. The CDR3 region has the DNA TGTGCCAGCAGCTTAGTTACAGGGGGAGTGGATACGCAGTATTTT. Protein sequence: CASSLVTGGVDTQYF.

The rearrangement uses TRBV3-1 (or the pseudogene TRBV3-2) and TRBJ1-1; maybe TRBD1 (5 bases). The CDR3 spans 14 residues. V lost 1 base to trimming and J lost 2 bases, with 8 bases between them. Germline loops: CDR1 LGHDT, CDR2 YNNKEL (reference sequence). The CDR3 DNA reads TGTGCCAGCAGCCAAGGGGGCTCCAACACTGAAGCTTTCTTT. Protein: CASSQGGSNTEAFF.

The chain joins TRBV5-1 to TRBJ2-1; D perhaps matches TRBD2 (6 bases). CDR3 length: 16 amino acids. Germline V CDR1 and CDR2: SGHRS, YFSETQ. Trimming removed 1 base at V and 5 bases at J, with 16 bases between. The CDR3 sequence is CASSLRSGVSDNEQFF. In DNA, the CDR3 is TGCGCCAGCAGCTTGAGGTCGGGAGTCTCAGACAATGAGCAGTTCTTC.

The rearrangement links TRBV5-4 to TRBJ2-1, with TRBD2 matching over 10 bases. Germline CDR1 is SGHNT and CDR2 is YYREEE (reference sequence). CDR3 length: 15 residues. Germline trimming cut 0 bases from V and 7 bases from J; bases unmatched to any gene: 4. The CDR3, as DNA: TGTGCCAGCAGCTTGGGTAGCGGGAGGCTAAATGAGCAGTTCTTC. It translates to CASSLGSGRLNEQFF.

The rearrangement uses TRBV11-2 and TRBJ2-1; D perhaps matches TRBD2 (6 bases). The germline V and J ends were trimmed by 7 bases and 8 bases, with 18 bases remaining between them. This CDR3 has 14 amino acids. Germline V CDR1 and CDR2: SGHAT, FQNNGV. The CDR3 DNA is TGTGCCAGCACCCCCTTCGGGAGATTGGATGAGCAGTTCTTC. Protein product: CASTPFGRLDEQFF.

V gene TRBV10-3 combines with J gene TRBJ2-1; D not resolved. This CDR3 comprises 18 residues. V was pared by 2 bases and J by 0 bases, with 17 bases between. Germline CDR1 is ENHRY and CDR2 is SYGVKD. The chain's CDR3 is CAISEPTGGLSSYNEQFF. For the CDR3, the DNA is TGTGCCATCAGTGAGCCAACTGGCGGCCTAAGCTCCTACAATGAGCAGTTCTTC.

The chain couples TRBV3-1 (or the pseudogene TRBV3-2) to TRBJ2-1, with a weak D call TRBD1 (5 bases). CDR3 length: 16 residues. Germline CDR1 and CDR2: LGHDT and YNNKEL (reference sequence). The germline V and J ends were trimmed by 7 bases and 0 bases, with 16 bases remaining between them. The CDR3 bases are TGTGCCAGCACCACGTACAGGACCCGCTCCTACAATGAGCAGTTCTTC. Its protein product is CASTTYRTRSYNEQFF.

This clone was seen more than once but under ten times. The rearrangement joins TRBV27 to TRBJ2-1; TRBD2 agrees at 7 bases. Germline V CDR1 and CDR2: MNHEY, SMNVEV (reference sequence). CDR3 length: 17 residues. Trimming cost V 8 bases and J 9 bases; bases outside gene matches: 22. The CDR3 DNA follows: TGTGCCAGCCCACCCCCCGGACTAGTAGACTTATCCACTGAGCAGTTCTTC. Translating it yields CASPPPGLVDLSTEQFF.

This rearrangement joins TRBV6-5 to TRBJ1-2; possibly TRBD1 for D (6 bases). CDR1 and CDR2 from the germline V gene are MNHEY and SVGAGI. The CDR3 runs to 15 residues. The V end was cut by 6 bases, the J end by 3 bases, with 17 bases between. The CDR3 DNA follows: TGTGCCAGCAGCATAAGGGGGGGTGCGGACTATGGCTACACCTTC. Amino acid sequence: CASSIRGGADYGYTF.

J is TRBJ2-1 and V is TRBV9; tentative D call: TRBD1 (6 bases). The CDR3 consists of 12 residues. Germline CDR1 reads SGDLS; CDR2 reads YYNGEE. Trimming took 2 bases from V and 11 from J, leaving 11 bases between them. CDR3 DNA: TGTGCCAGCAGCGTGTCCGGGACACAGCAGTTCTTC. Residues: CASSVSGTQQFF.

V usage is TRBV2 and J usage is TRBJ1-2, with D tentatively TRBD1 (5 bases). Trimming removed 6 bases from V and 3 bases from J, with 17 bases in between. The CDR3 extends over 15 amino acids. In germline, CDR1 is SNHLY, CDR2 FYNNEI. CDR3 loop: CASSGAGKKDYGYTF. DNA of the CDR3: TGTGCCAGCAGCGGAGCAGGGAAGAAAGACTATGGCTACACCTTC.

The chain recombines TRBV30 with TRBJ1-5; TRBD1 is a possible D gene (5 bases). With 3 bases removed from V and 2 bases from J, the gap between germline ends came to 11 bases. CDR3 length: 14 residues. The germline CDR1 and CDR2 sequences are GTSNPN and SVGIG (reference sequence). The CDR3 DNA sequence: TGTGCCTGGAGCGGGGGAGGTGGCAATCAGCCCCAGCATTTT. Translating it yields CAWSGGGGNQPQHF. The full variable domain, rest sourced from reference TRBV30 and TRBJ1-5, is SQTIHQWPATLVQPVGSPLSLECTVEGTSNPNLYWYRQAAGRGLQLLFYSVGIGQISSEVPQNLSASRPQDRQFILSSKKLLLSDSGFYLCAWSGGGGNQPQHFGDGTRLSIL.

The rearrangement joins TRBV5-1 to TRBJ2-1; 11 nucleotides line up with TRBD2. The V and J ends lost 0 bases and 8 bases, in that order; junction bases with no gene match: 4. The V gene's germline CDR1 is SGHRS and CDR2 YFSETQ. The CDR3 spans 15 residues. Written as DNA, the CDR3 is TGCGCCAGCAGCTTGGGACTAGCGGGGCGGGATGAGCAGTTCTTC. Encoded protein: CASSLGLAGRDEQFF.

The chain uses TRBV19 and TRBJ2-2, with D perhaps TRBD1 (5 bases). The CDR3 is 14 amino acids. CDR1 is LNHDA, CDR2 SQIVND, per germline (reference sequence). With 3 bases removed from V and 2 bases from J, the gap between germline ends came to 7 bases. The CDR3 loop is CASSIQGNTGELFF. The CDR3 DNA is TGTGCCAGTAGTATTCAGGGAAACACCGGGGAGCTGTTTTTT.

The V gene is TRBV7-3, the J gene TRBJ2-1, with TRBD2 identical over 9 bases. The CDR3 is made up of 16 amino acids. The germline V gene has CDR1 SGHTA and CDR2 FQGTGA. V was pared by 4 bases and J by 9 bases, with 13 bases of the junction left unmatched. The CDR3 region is CASSSWGVAGAGEQFF. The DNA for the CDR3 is TGTGCCAGCAGCTCCTGGGGTGTAGCGGGAGCAGGTGAGCAGTTCTTC. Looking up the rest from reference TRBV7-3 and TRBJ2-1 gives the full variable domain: GAGVSQTPSNKVTEKGKYVELRCDPISGHTALYWYRQSLGQGPEFLIYFQGTGAADDSGLPNDRFFAVRPEGSVSTLKIQRTERGDSAVYLCASSSWGVAGAGEQFFGPGTRLTVL.

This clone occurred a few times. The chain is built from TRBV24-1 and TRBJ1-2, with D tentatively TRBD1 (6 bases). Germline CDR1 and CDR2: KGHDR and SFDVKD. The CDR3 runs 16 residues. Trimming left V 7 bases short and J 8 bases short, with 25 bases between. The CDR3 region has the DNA TGTGCCACCAGCCCGGACGGTACAGGGACCCTGGGAGGCTACACCTTC. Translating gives CATSPDGTGTLGGYTF.

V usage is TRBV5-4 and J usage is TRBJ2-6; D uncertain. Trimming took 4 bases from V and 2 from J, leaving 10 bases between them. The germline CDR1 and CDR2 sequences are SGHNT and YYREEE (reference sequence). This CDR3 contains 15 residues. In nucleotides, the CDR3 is TGTGCCAGCAGCCTCACGAGGACTGGGGCCAACGTCCTGACTTTC. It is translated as CASSLTRTGANVLTF.

CDR3 DNA: TGTGCCAGCAGCCCGGCTAGGGGGGGACCAGGTACGCAGTATTTT. Translating gives CASSPARGGPGTQYF. V gene TRBV5-4 combines with J gene TRBJ2-3; a possible D gene is TRBD2 (7 bases). The CDR3 totals 15 residues. V lost 4 bases, J lost 8 bases, and 20 bases lay in between. CDR1 is SGHNT and CDR2 is YYREEE in the germline V gene (reference sequence).

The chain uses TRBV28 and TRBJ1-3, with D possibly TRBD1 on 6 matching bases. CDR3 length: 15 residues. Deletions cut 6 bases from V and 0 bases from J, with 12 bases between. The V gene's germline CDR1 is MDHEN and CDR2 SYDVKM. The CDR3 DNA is TGTGCCAGCAGGAGCCTGGACAGCTCTGGAAACACCATATATTTT. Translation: CASRSLDSSGNTIYF.

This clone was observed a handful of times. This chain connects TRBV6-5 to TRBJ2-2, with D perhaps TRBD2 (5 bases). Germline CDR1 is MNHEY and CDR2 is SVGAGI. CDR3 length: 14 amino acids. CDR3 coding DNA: TGTGCGGCTCGCCCCGGGACGAACACCGGGGAGCTGTTTTTT. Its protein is CAARPGTNTGELFF.

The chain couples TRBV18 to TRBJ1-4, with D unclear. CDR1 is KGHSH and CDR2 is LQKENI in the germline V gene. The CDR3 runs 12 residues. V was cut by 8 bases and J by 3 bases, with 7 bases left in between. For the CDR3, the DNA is TGTGCCAGCGCGGAGGCTAATGAAAAACTGTTTTTT. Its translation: CASAEANEKLFF.

The CDR3 region is CASSLGPRYGYTF. Written as DNA, the CDR3 is TGTGCCAGCAGCTTAGGCCCCCGGTATGGCTACACCTTC. The V call is TRBV11-2, the J call TRBJ1-2; no clear D gene. The germline V gene has CDR1 SGHAT and CDR2 FQNNGV. V lost 1 base to trimming and J lost 5 bases, with 8 bases between them. The CDR3 runs to 13 residues.

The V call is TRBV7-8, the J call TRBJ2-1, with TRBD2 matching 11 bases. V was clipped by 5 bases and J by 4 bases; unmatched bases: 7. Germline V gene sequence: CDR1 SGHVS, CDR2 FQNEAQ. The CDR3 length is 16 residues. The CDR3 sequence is CASSPMGLAVYNEQFF. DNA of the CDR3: TGTGCCAGCAGCCCAATGGGACTAGCGGTTTACAATGAGCAGTTCTTC.

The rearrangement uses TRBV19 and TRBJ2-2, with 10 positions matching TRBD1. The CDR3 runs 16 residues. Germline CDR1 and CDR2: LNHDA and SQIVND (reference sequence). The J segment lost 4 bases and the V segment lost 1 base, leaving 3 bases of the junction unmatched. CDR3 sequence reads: CASSIVGTGATGELFF. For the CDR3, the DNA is TGTGCCAGTAGTATAGTAGGGACAGGGGCCACCGGGGAGCTGTTTTTT.

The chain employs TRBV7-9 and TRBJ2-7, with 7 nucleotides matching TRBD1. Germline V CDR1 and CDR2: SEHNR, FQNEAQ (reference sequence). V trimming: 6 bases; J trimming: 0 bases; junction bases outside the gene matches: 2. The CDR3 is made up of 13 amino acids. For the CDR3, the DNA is TGTGCCAGCAGTAGGGACAGCTCCTACGAGCAGTACTTC. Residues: CASSRDSSYEQYF.